This is a list of T cell receptor beta chains from one sample in a study of memory CD4+ T cells and cytomegalovirus serostatus. Using immunoSEQ multiplex PCR, the repertoire was profiled, and TCRdb retains in-frame clones only, with some absent. The sample contains around 61,000 clones, around 76% of which appear only once. Input material: memory CD4+ T cells from blood. Receptors originate from an adult in good health and CMV-seronegative. The CDR3 runs from the conserved cysteine through the conserved F or W. A D gene is named only where the DNA matches it firmly. A row's size may be missing; if present it is once, few, many or a size class.

J gene | clone size | V gene | D gene | CDR3 DNA | CDR3 protein
TRBJ1-6 | few | TRBV7-9 | TRBD1 | TGTGCCAGCAGCTTAGAACAGGGGAATTCACCCCTCCACTTT | CASSLEQGNSPLHF
TRBJ2-3 | - | TRBV5-1 | - | TGCGCCAGCAGCTTTTCACAGGACACAGATACGCAGTATTTT | CASSFSQDTDTQYF
TRBJ1-5 | - | TRBV7-8 | - | TGTGCCAGCAGCTTGCTTGTCACGGTATCCAATCAGCCCCAGCATTTT | CASSLLVTVSNQPQHF
TRBJ1-1 | - | TRBV7-6 | - | TGTGCCAGCAGCCGTTTGGGCACTGAAGCTTTCTTT | CASSRLGTEAFF
TRBJ2-3 | - | TRBV7-9 | TRBD2 | TGTGCCAGCAGCTTAGGGCTAGCGGGGGCAGGCACAGATACGCAGTATTTT | CASSLGLAGAGTDTQYF
TRBJ1-1 | - | TRBV7-2 | - | TGTGCCAGCAGCTTAGCGCGGTCGGAGACTGAAGCTTTCTTT | CASSLARSETEAFF
TRBJ1-1 | - | TRBV5-4 | - | TGTGCCAGCAGCTTGGAGAGGTCAGCCGCGACCACTGAAGCTTTCTTT | CASSLERSAATTEAFF
TRBJ2-7 | - | TRBV20-1 | - | TGCAGTGCTAGAGATATCTACGAGCAGTACTTC | CSARDIYEQYF
TRBJ1-6 | - | TRBV5-8 | - | TGTGCCAGCAGCTGGCGCGGGGGCTCCTATAATTCACCCCTCCACTTT | CASSWRGGSYNSPLHF
TRBJ1-2 | - | TRBV7-2 | - | TGTGCCAGCAGCTCCCGGCGGCCAGAATGGGACTATGGCTACACCTTC | CASSSRRPEWDYGYTF
TRBJ1-1 | - | TRBV25-1 | - | TGTGCCAGCATAGGGGTCATGAGCACTGAAGCTTTCTTT | CASIGVMSTEAFF
TRBJ1-1 | - | TRBV5-6 | - | TGTGCCAGCAGCTTGGGGCAGGGGCTTTCCACTGAAGCTTTCTTT | CASSLGQGLSTEAFF
TRBJ2-7 | medium-sized | TRBV11-1 | TRBD2 | TGTGCCAGCAGCTTAGGCAGCGGGGGGGCCAACGAGCAGTACTTC | CASSLGSGGANEQYF
TRBJ2-7 | - | TRBV19 | - | TGTGCCAGTAGTATAGGCGGGAATAGGGAGGAGCAGTACTTC | CASSIGGNREEQYF
TRBJ2-1 | - | TRBV19 | TRBD2 | TGTGCCAGTAGTATCCGGGGACTAGCGGGGGTTAATGAGCAGTTCTTC | CASSIRGLAGVNEQFF
TRBJ2-5 | - | TRBV4-2 | - | TGTGCCAGCAGCCAAGAAGTTCATGGGACCCAGTACTTC | CASSQEVHGTQYF
TRBJ1-2 | - | TRBV4-1 | - | TGCGCCAGCAGCCAACCCCTTCCGCGTCGGTCCGAAGAGGTTAATTCTGGCTACACCTTC | CASSQPLPRRSEEVNSGYTF
TRBJ1-2 | - | TRBV7-5 | - | TGTGCCAGAAGCTTAGTTTCAGGGAACTATGGCTACACCTTC | CARSLVSGNYGYTF
TRBJ1-1 | - | TRBV18 | - | TGTGCCAGCTCACCAGACAGGGAAGCTTTCTTT | CASSPDREAFF
TRBJ1-6 | - | TRBV5-5 | TRBD1 | TGTGCCAGCAGCCTGCAGGGGGTAATAGAGAATTCACCCCTCCACTTT | CASSLQGVIENSPLHF
TRBJ1-3 | few | TRBV9 | TRBD1 | TGTGCCAGCAGCGCACAGGGGGCGCCTGGAAACACCATATATTTT | CASSAQGAPGNTIYF
TRBJ2-1 | - | TRBV7-7 | TRBD2 | TGTGCTAGCAGCTCCCTAGCGGGGGCGATGAATGAGCAGTTCTTC | CASSSLAGAMNEQFF
TRBJ1-1 | - | TRBV10-3 | - | TGTGCCATCAGTGAGGGGGGAGGTGTCACTGAAGCTTTCTTT | CAISEGGGVTEAFF
TRBJ1-1 | - | TRBV19 | TRBD1 | TGTGCCAGTAGTATAGCCAGGGGGCTGCGTACTGAAGCTTTCTTT | CASSIARGLRTEAFF
TRBJ2-7 | - | TRBV7-2 | - | TGTGCCAGCAGCCCCCTAGTTGGCGGGGTAACCTACGAGCAGTACTTC | CASSPLVGGVTYEQYF
TRBJ2-7 | - | TRBV28 | - | TGTGCCAGCAGTACCTCCTACGAGCAGTACTTC | CASSTSYEQYF
TRBJ1-3 | - | TRBV10-3 | TRBD1 | TGTGCCATCTCGAATGAGGGGGCGGCTGGAAACACCATATATTTT | CAISNEGAAGNTIYF
TRBJ2-3 | once | TRBV5-6 | TRBD1 | TGTGCCAGCAGCCTTGCAGGGGGCCGGACAGATACGCAGTATTTT | CASSLAGGRTDTQYF
TRBJ1-5 | once | TRBV5-6 | - | TGTGCCAGCAGCTTTACCGGGCCCAATCAGCCCCAGCATTTT | CASSFTGPNQPQHF
TRBJ2-7 | - | TRBV6-1 | - | TGTGCCAGCTTCCCGAACGCGGGGCTGAGCTACGAGCAGTACTTC | CASFPNAGLSYEQYF
TRBJ2-6 | - | TRBV7-6 | - | TGTGCCAGCAGCTCCCTGGACTCTGGGGCCAACGTCCTGACTTTC | CASSSLDSGANVLTF
TRBJ1-6 | - | TRBV7-2 | - | TGTACCAGCAGCCATTCCGGTTCACCCCTCCACTTT | CTSSHSGSPLHF
TRBJ2-6 | - | TRBV4-2 | - | TGTGCCAGCAGCCAAGAAAGCGTCTCTGGGGCCAACGTCCTGACTTTC | CASSQESVSGANVLTF
TRBJ1-1 | - | TRBV14 | - | TGTGCCAGCAGCCAAGGGACAGACACTGAAGCTTTCTTT | CASSQGTDTEAFF
TRBJ2-2 | once | TRBV11-2 | - | TGTGCCAGCAGCTTCCTGGGCAGGGTCCCTCCCACCGGGGAGCTGTTTTTT | CASSFLGRVPPTGELFF
TRBJ2-7 | few | TRBV6-6 | TRBD1 | TGTGCCAGCACCGGGACCCAGGGGGCAGTCTACGAGCAGTACTTC | CASTGTQGAVYEQYF
TRBJ1-2 | - | TRBV25-1 | - | TGTGCCAGCAGTGAGAACAGCTATGGCTACACCTTC | CASSENSYGYTF
TRBJ2-1 | - | TRBV7-2 | - | TGTGCCAGCAGCTTAAGGAGTAACCCCTACAATGAGCAGTTCTTC | CASSLRSNPYNEQFF
TRBJ1-2 | medium-sized | TRBV6-4 | - | TGTGCCAGCAGTCCCGGGGGACAACCCTATGGCTACACCTTC | CASSPGGQPYGYTF
TRBJ2-2 | - | TRBV7-2 | - | TGTGCCAGCAGCTTCAGAAAGGACGGGGAGCTGTTTTTT | CASSFRKDGELFF
TRBJ2-1 | few | TRBV15 | TRBD2 | TGTGCCACCAGCAGAGGACCCAGCGGGGGGGACAATGAGCAGTTCTTC | CATSRGPSGGDNEQFF